The 23 T cell receptor beta chains presented below share a single source sample, sequenced in a study of T cells after yellow fever vaccination. MiXCR, run by TCRdb on the 5' RACE reads, gives a single entry per CDR3 protein. There are 300,000 to 400,000 distinct CDR3 sequences in the sample; approximately 8% occur only once, and 15% to 20% lies in the top ten. This material consisted of PBMCs, taken about 41 days after the first yellow fever vaccination. The receptor source for this set is a man aged 18 to 29 who received the YFV17D yellow fever vaccine.

The rearrangement uses TRBV29-1 and TRBJ2-1, with TRBD1 identical over 7 bases. J gave up 4 bases and V 4 bases, and 7 bases lay outside the gene matches. Per the germline V gene, CDR1 is SQVTM and CDR2 is ANQGSEA. The CDR3 has 14 residues. CDR3 nucleotide sequence: TGCAGCGTTGTTAGAGGACAGGATTACAATGAGCAGTTCTTC. Protein product: CSVVRGQDYNEQFF.

In this sample, this clonotype turned up many times. The rearrangement uses TRBV20-1 and TRBJ2-5; D unresolved. This CDR3 comprises 11 residues. CDR1 and CDR2 (germline): DFQATT, SNEGSKA (reference sequence). Trimming shortened V by 3 bases and J by 5 bases, and 7 bases separated the two germline ends. This CDR3 is CSASAGETQYF. The DNA of the CDR3 is TGCAGTGCTAGTGCCGGGGAGACCCAGTACTTC.

In its sample, this clonotype was seen a few times. CDR3 residues: CASSYRREQFF. CDR3 sequence (DNA): TGTGCCAGCAGTTACCGTCGTGAGCAGTTCTTC. This rearrangement joins TRBV6-2 or TRBV6-3 to TRBJ2-1; D not certain. The CDR3 contains 11 residues. The V gene lost 2 bases and the J gene lost 9 bases, with 5 bases spanning the gap. Germline V gives CDR1 MNHEY, CDR2 SVGEGT.

J is TRBJ1-2 and V is TRBV5-5; D is undetermined. The ends were cut back, 0 bases at V and 2 bases at J, with 8 bases in the middle. Germline V gene sequence: CDR1 SGHKS, CDR2 YYEKEE (reference sequence). The CDR3 extends over 14 amino acids. CDR3 protein: CASSLVLGNYGYTF. CDR3 coding DNA: TGTGCCAGCAGCTTGGTCTTGGGGAACTATGGCTACACCTTC.

The gene calls are TRBV5-1 and TRBJ1-6; no clear D gene. This CDR3 has 14 amino acids. Trimming cost V 0 bases and J 8 bases, with 9 bases left between them. Per germline, CDR1 SGHRS and CDR2 YFSETQ. CDR3 coding DNA: TGCGCCAGCAGCTTGGGAGGAGTCGATTCACCCCTCCACTTT. Protein sequence: CASSLGGVDSPLHF.

This clonotype was seen a handful of times. The chain couples TRBV29-1 to TRBJ2-2; no firm D call. Germline values: CDR1 SQVTM, CDR2 ANQGSEA. V was shortened by 3 bases and J by 1 base, with 6 bases between the two germline ends. The CDR3 covers 13 residues. This CDR3 reads CSVDGLNTGELFF. CDR3 DNA: TGCAGCGTTGACGGGCTGAACACCGGGGAGCTGTTTTTT.

The chain carries TRBV11-2 and TRBJ1-3; D uncertain. V was trimmed by 0 bases and J by 4 bases, leaving 16 bases between them. The CDR3 spans 17 residues. Germline assignment: CDR1 SGHAT and CDR2 FQNNGV. The CDR3 DNA is TGTGCCAGCAGCTTAGATCGGCTCAACCTGGGCGGAAACACCATATATTTT. Protein product: CASSLDRLNLGGNTIYF. Based on the CDR3 plus reference TRBV11-2 and TRBJ1-3, the full variable domain is EAGVAQSPRYKIIEKRQSVAFWCNPISGHATLYWYQQILGQGPKLLIQFQNNGVVDDSQLPKDRFSAERLKGVDSTLKIQPAKLEDSAVYLCASSLDRLNLGGNTIYFGEGSWLTVV.

The V call is TRBV5-1, the J call TRBJ2-3; TRBD1 might be the D (5 bases). The CDR3 covers 15 residues. V was pared by 0 bases and J by 4 bases, with 12 bases between. Germline V gives CDR1 SGHRS, CDR2 YFSETQ. The CDR3 DNA reads TGCGCCAGCAGCTTGGTGGGCAGGGCTTCAGATACGCAGTATTTT. Amino acid sequence: CASSLVGRASDTQYF. Full variable domain (rest looked up from reference TRBV5-1 and TRBJ2-3): KAGVTQTPRYLIKTRGQQVTLSCSPISGHRSVSWYQQTPGQGLQFLFEYFSETQRNKGNFPGRFSGRQFSNSRSEMNVSTLELGDSALYLCASSLVGRASDTQYFGPGTRLTVL.

The chain carries TRBV11-2 and TRBJ2-3; D is unclear. V was pared by 0 bases and J by 2 bases, with 15 bases between. The CDR3 loop spans 17 amino acids. In germline, CDR1 is SGHAT, CDR2 FQNNGV. The CDR3, as DNA: TGTGCCAGCAGCTTAGACGGCAGCCTTCTCGACACAGATACGCAGTATTTT. Amino acid sequence: CASSLDGSLLDTDTQYF.

CDR3 protein: CSVEQGPLWGETQYF. CDR3 bases: TGCAGCGTTGAGCAGGGCCCCTTATGGGGAGAGACCCAGTACTTC. This sequence joins TRBV29-1 and TRBJ2-5; D may be TRBD1 (5 bases). Germline values: CDR1 SQVTM, CDR2 ANQGSEA. V dropped 3 bases and J dropped 4 bases, with 18 bases sitting between them. CDR3 size: 15 residues.

The sample holds many counts of this clonotype. The chain has TRBV20-1 and TRBJ1-1; 10 nucleotides line up with TRBD1. The CDR3 consists of 13 residues. Trimming removed 8 bases from V and 4 bases from J; junction bases left unmatched: 7. Germline CDR1 and CDR2: DFQATT and SNEGSKA (reference sequence). CDR3 bases: TGCAGTCGACAGGGGGCACTGGGCACTGAAGCTTTCTTT. It translates to CSRQGALGTEAFF.

V gene TRBV20-1 combines with J gene TRBJ2-3; D is perhaps TRBD2 (6 bases). CDR1 is DFQATT and CDR2 is SNEGSKA in the germline V gene (reference sequence). This CDR3 is built from 14 residues. Trimming stripped 4 bases from V and 1 base from J, with 12 bases between. DNA for the CDR3: TGCAGTGCTACGTTACCGGGGGGCACAGATACGCAGTATTTT. This sequence encodes CSATLPGGTDTQYF.

There are many counts of this clonotype. The CDR3 loop reads CASSPSSTAWIGELFF. In DNA, the CDR3 is TGTGCCAGCTCACCATCATCGACAGCGTGGATCGGGGAGCTGTTTTTT. The J gene is TRBJ2-2, the V gene TRBV18; possibly TRBD1 for D (5 bases). CDR3 size: 16 residues. CDR1 and CDR2 (germline): KGHSH, LQKENI. The V and J ends lost 2 bases and 7 bases respectively, with 17 bases between them.

V usage is TRBV7-7 and J usage is TRBJ2-7, with no clear D. The CDR3 consists of 16 residues. Germline V gives CDR1 SSHAT, CDR2 FNYEAQ (reference sequence). The CDR3 reads CASRSNRATTAYEQYV. As DNA, the CDR3 is TGTGCTAGCAGGTCTAATAGGGCCACAACCGCGTACGAGCAGTACGTC.

The J gene is TRBJ2-1, the V gene TRBV20-1; D may be TRBD1 or TRBD2 (6 bases each). The length of the CDR3 is 15 residues. Germline V gene data show CDR1 as DFQATT and CDR2 as SNEGSKA (reference sequence). Trimming stripped 4 bases from V and 4 bases from J, with 17 bases between. For the CDR3, the DNA is TGCAGTGCTAAAATGGGGGGCGGGCCATACAATGAGCAGTTCTTC. Its translation: CSAKMGGGPYNEQFF.

The chain recombines TRBV20-1 with TRBJ2-7; either TRBD1 or TRBD2 may supply D (6 bases each). From germline, CDR1 is DFQATT and CDR2 SNEGSKA (reference sequence). This CDR3 has 16 residues. This CDR3 reads CCARGEGEYNSYEQYV. In DNA form, the CDR3 reads TGCTGTGCTAGGGGGGAAGGGGAGTACAACTCCTACGAGCAGTACGTC.

Only a few counts were recorded for this clonotype. The chain recombines TRBV20-1 with TRBJ2-7, with 10 bases aligning to TRBD1. V shed 0 bases, J shed 2 bases, and the junction held 7 bases outside the gene matches. The length of the CDR3 is 16 residues. The germline gives CDR1 DFQATT, CDR2 SNEGSKA (reference sequence). CDR3 region: CSARDLIGQGAYEQYF. CDR3 in DNA: TGCAGTGCTAGAGATCTTATTGGACAGGGGGCCTACGAGCAGTACTTC.

This clonotype has only a few counts. The chain joins TRBV4-1 to TRBJ2-2; TRBD1 aligns across 8 bases. Germline CDR1 is MGHRA and CDR2 is YSYEKL. V lost 1 base and J lost 3; bases outside the gene matches: 7. CDR3 length: 17 amino acids. CDR3 sequence (DNA): TGCGCCAGCAGCCAAGCAGGGGGCCGGGTGCACACCGGGGAGCTGTTTTTT. Translating it yields CASSQAGGRVHTGELFF.

This clonotype was seen ten or more times. In nucleotides, the CDR3 is TGTGCCAGCTCACCTTCGTACAGTACCAATGAGCAGTTCTTC. It encodes CASSPSYSTNEQFF. The chain carries TRBV18 and TRBJ2-1; no reliable D call. The V gene's germline CDR1 is KGHSH and CDR2 LQKENI. The CDR3 has 14 amino acids. Trimming cost V 3 bases and J 6 bases, with 12 bases left between them.

The chain links TRBV6-5 to TRBJ1-5; D remains ambiguous. CDR1 MNHEY and CDR2 SVGAGI come from the germline V gene. Trimming stripped 2 bases from V and 4 bases from J, with 12 bases between. The CDR3 contains 15 residues. CDR3 protein: CASSYDPSGNQPQHF. CDR3 in DNA: TGTGCCAGCAGTTACGACCCCTCGGGGAATCAGCCCCAGCATTTT.

CDR3 protein: CASSQPRGLAQETQYF. In nucleotides, the CDR3 is TGTGCCAGCAGCCAACCTCGCGGACTAGCTCAGGAGACCCAGTACTTC. V gene TRBV7-2 combines with J gene TRBJ2-5; TRBD2 agrees at 8 bases. CDR1 is SGHTA and CDR2 is FQGNSA in the germline V gene. This CDR3 is 16 amino acids long. Trimming removed 5 bases from V and 5 bases from J; junction bases left unmatched: 13.

This clonotype occurred a few times. The J gene is TRBJ1-2, the V gene TRBV20-1; maybe TRBD1 (5 bases). The CDR3 is 13 residues long. Germline CDR1 is DFQATT and CDR2 is SNEGSKA (reference sequence). V lost 5 bases and J 4 bases, leaving 14 bases between the germline ends. The CDR3 DNA reads TGCAGTGCTTCCAGGGAACAAGGCTATGGCTACACCTTC. Translating it yields CSASREQGYGYTF.

The chain links TRBV5-1 to TRBJ1-4, with no clear D. The CDR3 length is 17 residues. With 0 bases removed from V and 7 bases from J, the gap between germline ends came to 19 bases. CDR1 is SGHRS, CDR2 YFSETQ, per germline. DNA of the CDR3: TGCGCCAGCAGCTTGGGGGGAGCCGGATTGGCGGGTGAAAAACTGTTTTTT. Protein: CASSLGGAGLAGEKLFF.